The entry below gives a single T cell receptor (beta chain) sequence along with its context. No antigen is known for it. This specimen comes from a study of shared clonotypes between healthy human individuals. Overall study: There were three CD4 naive, three CD4 memory, two CD8 naive and one CD8 memory plates per donor.

Positively selected for CCR7, the CD45RO-negative cells used as naive CD8 cells excluded terminally differentiated effector memory CD45RA+ cells. The CDR3 covers 13 residues. The germline V gene encodes CDR1 SGHDT and CDR2 YYEEEE. V gave up 1 base and J gave up 2 bases, with 7 bases separating them. Sorted-subset replicate PCR reactions contained roughly 190 ng DNA, corresponding to approximately 30,000 T cell genomes. Repertoires were generated with immunoSEQ multiplex PCR, while TCRdb's copy carries only in-frame clones and drops some. Among millions of clones listed, about 94% were seen once. Study-wide points: The generation probabilities recorded for non-shared clonotypes fell below those of clonotypes shared by all four donors. An anticipated effect of sequencing depth on clonotype sharing among donors was recognized.

The gene calls are TRBV5-6 and TRBJ2-7; D may be TRBD1 or TRBD2 (5 bases each). The TCR comes from a man aged 18-30 years in good health. Material for sequencing was naive CD8+ T cells sorted from blood. CDR3: CASSLMGAYEQYF. CDR3 bases: TGTGCCAGCAGCTTGATGGGGGCCTACGAGCAGTACTTC.